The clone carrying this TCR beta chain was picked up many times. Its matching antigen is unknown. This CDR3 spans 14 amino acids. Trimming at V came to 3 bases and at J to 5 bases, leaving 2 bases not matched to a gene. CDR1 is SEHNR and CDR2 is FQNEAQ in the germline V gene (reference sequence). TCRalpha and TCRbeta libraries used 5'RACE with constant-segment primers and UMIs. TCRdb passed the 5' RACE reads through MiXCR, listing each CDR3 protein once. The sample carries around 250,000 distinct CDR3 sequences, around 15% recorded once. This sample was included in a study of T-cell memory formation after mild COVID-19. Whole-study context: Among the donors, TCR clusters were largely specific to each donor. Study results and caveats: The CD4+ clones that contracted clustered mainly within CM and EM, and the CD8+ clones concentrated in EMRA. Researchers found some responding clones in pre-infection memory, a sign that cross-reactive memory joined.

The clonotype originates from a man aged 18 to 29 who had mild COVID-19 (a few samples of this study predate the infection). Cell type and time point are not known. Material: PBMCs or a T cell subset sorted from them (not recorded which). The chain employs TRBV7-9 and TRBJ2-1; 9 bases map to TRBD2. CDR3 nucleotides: TGTGCCAGCAGCTTGGTAGCGGGGGACAATGAGCAGTTCTTC. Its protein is CASSLVAGDNEQFF.